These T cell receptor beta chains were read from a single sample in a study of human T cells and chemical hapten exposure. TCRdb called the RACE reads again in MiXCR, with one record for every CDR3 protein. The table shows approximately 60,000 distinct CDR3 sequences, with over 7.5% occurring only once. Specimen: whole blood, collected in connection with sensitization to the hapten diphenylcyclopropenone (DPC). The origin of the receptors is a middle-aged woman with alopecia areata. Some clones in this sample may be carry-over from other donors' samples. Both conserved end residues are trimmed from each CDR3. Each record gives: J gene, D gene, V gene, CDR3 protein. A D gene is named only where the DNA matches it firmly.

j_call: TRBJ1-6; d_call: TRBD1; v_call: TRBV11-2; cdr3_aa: ASSPQQGGVNSPLH
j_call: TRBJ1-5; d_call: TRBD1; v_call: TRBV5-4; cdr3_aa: ASSRGTGSNQPQH
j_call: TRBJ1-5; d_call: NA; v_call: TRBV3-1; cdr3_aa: ASSQSRADAPIAEPQH
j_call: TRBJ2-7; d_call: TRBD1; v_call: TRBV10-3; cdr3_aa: AISESWQGAGEQY
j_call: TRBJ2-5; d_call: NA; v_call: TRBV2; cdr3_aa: ASSDGIQGQETQY
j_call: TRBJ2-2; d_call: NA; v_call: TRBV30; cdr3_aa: AWSVRGTGELF
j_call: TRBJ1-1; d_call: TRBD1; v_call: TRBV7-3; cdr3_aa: ASSSPSQGVTEAF
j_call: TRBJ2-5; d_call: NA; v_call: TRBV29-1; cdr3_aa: SVGETQY
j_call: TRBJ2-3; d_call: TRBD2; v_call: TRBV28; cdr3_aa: ASSFQRGGLADTQY
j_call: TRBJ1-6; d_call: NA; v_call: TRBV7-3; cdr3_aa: ASSSGTANSPLH